Presented here are 4 T cell receptor beta chains from one specimen sequenced in a study of T cell repertoires in cytomegalovirus infection. Via MiXCR, TCRdb re-called the reads, giving one row per CDR3 protein. This sample carries some 440,000 distinct CDR3 sequences, 30% to 40% of them seen once, and the ten largest clones take roughly an eighth. Sequenced sample: PBMCs. Every receptor here comes from a human donor in good health (CMV status not recorded). Some clones in this sample may be carry-over from other donors' samples.

This clonotype has just a few counts. This chain joins TRBV4-3 and TRBJ2-7; D possibly uses TRBD1 or TRBD2 (5 bases each). This CDR3 spans 14 amino acids. V was clipped by 3 bases and J by 6 bases, with 15 bases between them. Looked up from germline, CDR1 is LGHNA and CDR2 is YSLEER. CDR3 amino acids: CASSQAGNRGEQYF. CDR3 sequence (DNA): TGCGCCAGCAGCCAGGCAGGGAATCGGGGCGAGCAGTACTTC.

This clonotype was counted only a few times. V and J are TRBV6-1 and TRBJ2-7, with D tentatively TRBD1 (6 bases). V was trimmed by 2 bases and J by 0 bases, leaving 8 bases between them. The CDR3 spans 14 residues. CDR1 and CDR2 from the germline V gene are MNHNS and SASEGT. CDR3 nucleotide sequence: TGTGCCAGCAGTGAATGGGACACCTCCTACGAGCAGTACTTC. Residues: CASSEWDTSYEQYF.

This clonotype was seen a few times. V usage is TRBV7-6 and J usage is TRBJ2-3; 12 nucleotides align to TRBD2. This CDR3 has 18 residues. Germline trimming cut 5 bases from V and 5 bases from J; bases unmatched to any gene: 14. In germline, CDR1 is SGHVS, CDR2 FNYEAQ. The CDR3 is CASSHTLLAGGVGDTQYF. DNA of the CDR3: TGTGCCAGCAGCCACACATTGCTAGCGGGGGGGGTCGGAGATACGCAGTATTTT.

The CDR3 sequence: CASGQRGYNEQFF. The CDR3 nucleotides are TGTGCCTCCGGCCAGCGGGGATACAATGAGCAGTTCTTC. The gene calls are TRBV5-4 and TRBJ2-1, with 7 bases identical to TRBD2. The V and J ends lost 10 bases and 4 bases, in that order; junction bases with no gene match: 8. CDR1 is SGHNT and CDR2 is YYREEE in the germline V gene (reference sequence). The CDR3 sequence is 13 residues long.